The 10 T cell receptor beta chains below come from one sample, sequenced in a study of T-cell memory formation after mild COVID-19. TCRdb itself ran the 5' RACE reads through MiXCR, one entry per CDR3 protein. Counted here are 350,000 or so distinct CDR3 sequences, 20% to 25% occurring once; the ten biggest clones make up 12%. The sequenced material came from PBMCs or a T cell subset sorted from them (not recorded which). Source of these receptors: an adult woman who had mild COVID-19 (a few samples of this study predate the infection). Cell type and time point are not known.

The V and J genes are TRBV20-1 and TRBJ2-6, with TRBD1 matching over 9 bases. Per germline, CDR1 DFQATT and CDR2 SNEGSKA (reference sequence). V gave up 1 base and J gave up 0 bases; unmatched junction bases: 4. The CDR3 totals 17 residues. The CDR3 reads CSARGDRAYSGANVLTF. CDR3 nucleotide sequence: TGCAGTGCTAGAGGGGACAGGGCTTACTCTGGGGCCAACGTCCTGACTTTC.

The chain combines TRBV21-1 with TRBJ1-2. TRBV21-1 is a documented pseudogene. CDR3 size: 11 residues. The CDR3 is CASIRPYGYTF. The CDR3 DNA reads TGTGCCAGCATCAGGCCTTATGGCTACACCTTC.

This clonotype was observed at least ten times. The J gene is TRBJ2-4, the V gene TRBV5-1; possible D gene TRBD1, 6 bases. V was clipped by 4 bases and J by 0 bases, with 17 bases between them. This CDR3 is built from 17 residues. Germline V gene data show CDR1 as SGHRS and CDR2 as YFSETQ. CDR3 loop: CASSTAGTYVAKNIQYF. For the CDR3, the DNA is TGCGCCAGCAGCACGGCAGGGACATACGTAGCCAAAAACATTCAGTACTTC.

The chain employs TRBV12-3 or TRBV12-4 and TRBJ2-7, with 7 positions matching TRBD2. The CDR3 covers 15 residues. After removal of 5 bases from V and 7 bases from J, the junction contained 14 bases not matched to a gene. CDR3: CASSTTRTRPGEQYF. The CDR3, as DNA: TGTGCCAGCAGTACTACGAGGACTAGGCCGGGGGAGCAGTACTTC.

This clonotype was counted between two and nine times. V gene TRBV18 combines with J gene TRBJ2-1; 9 bases agree with TRBD1. The CDR3 totals 16 residues. Trimming removed 1 base from V and 4 bases from J; junction bases left unmatched: 5. The germline V gene encodes CDR1 KGHSH and CDR2 LQKENI. In DNA, the CDR3 is TGTGCCAGCTCACCACTGGGGGGACAGGGATACAATGAGCAGTTCTTC. This codes for CASSPLGGQGYNEQFF.

This rearrangement joins TRBV5-1 to TRBJ2-1, with D possibly TRBD2 on 6 matching bases. Germline assignment: CDR1 SGHRS and CDR2 YFSETQ. Trimming removed 4 bases from V and 4 bases from J, with 21 bases in between. The CDR3 is 17 amino acids. The CDR3 protein is CASSRMPGPGEYNEQFF. CDR3 DNA: TGCGCCAGCAGCCGTATGCCGGGACCGGGAGAGTACAATGAGCAGTTCTTC.

This chain links TRBV5-1 with TRBJ2-7; tentative D call: TRBD1 (5 bases). V lost 4 bases and J lost 2, with 16 bases in between. This CDR3 has 15 amino acids. Germline V gene lookup returns CDR1 SGHRS and CDR2 YFSETQ. CDR3 amino acids: CASSPAGRRAYEQYF. CDR3 nucleotides: TGCGCCAGCAGCCCCGCAGGGCGCAGGGCCTACGAGCAGTACTTC.

V and J are TRBV7-8 and TRBJ1-6; no definite D call. There are 15 residues in the CDR3. V was cut by 10 bases and J by 7 bases, with 20 bases left in between. CDR1 is SGHVS, CDR2 FQNEAQ, per germline. Here the CDR3 reads CATLSGRLMNSPLHF. The CDR3, as DNA: TGTGCCACCTTAAGTGGGCGACTCATGAATTCACCCCTCCACTTT.

CDR3 in amino acids: CASTASTHGDEQYF. CDR3 coding DNA: TGTGCCAGCACAGCGTCTACTCATGGGGACGAGCAGTACTTC. This sequence joins TRBV6-2 or TRBV6-3 and TRBJ2-7; the D is unclear. The V gene's germline CDR1 is MNHEY and CDR2 SVGEGT. This CDR3 region has 14 residues. V lost 7 bases to trimming and J lost 5 bases, with 18 bases between them.

The chain's CDR3 is CASSFSAGGLLTDTQYF. The CDR3 nucleotides read TGCGCCAGCAGCTTTTCGGCGGGGGGCTTACTCACAGATACGCAGTATTTT. The J gene is TRBJ2-3, the V gene TRBV5-1; 8 positions agree with TRBD2. Germline values: CDR1 SGHRS, CDR2 YFSETQ. The ends lost 2 bases at V and 2 bases at J; junction bases unmatched: 10. CDR3 length: 17 residues. Variable domain in full (rest from reference TRBV5-1 and TRBJ2-3): KAGVTQTPRYLIKTRGQQVTLSCSPISGHRSVSWYQQTPGQGLQFLFEYFSETQRNKGNFPGRFSGRQFSNSRSEMNVSTLELGDSALYLCASSFSAGGLLTDTQYFGPGTRLTVL.